The 11 T cell receptor beta chains listed next were all sequenced from one sample in a study of regulatory T cells in long-lasting Graves disease. Construction of TCR beta libraries relied on iRepertoire HTBI primers and on Arm-PCR targeting CDR3 regions. TCRdb re-called the multiplex PCR reads through MiXCR, storing one row per CDR3 protein. Of hundreds of thousands of distinct CDR3 sequences in the sample, 15% to 20% were seen once. Time point of the sample: newly diagnosed GD, antithyroid drugs for less than 3 months. There was RNA extracted from PBMCs, and the TCR library was made from it. The sample also formed part of further work on T cells in Graves' hyperthyroidism and ophthalmopathy.

Material: peripheral blood mononuclear cells (PBMCs), obtained at new diagnosis, from a patient treated with antithyroid drugs. These receptors were collected from a woman aged 35-65 years with Graves disease.

This clonotype has just a few counts. The rearrangement uses TRBV6-1 and TRBJ1-3, with D maybe TRBD1 (6 bases). V dropped 8 bases and J dropped 0 bases, with 14 bases sitting between them. The length of the CDR3 is 15 residues. In germline, CDR1 is MNHNS, CDR2 SASEGT. CDR3 amino acids: CASLKGGISGNTIYF. CDR3 DNA: TGTGCCAGCCTGAAGGGGGGGATCTCTGGAAACACCATATATTTT.

The gene calls are TRBV5-1 and TRBJ2-7, with D perhaps matching TRBD1 or TRBD2 (6 bases each). CDR3 length: 13 amino acids. CDR1 is SGHRS, CDR2 YFSETQ, per germline. Deletions cut 6 bases from V and 2 bases from J, with 12 bases between. For the CDR3, the DNA is TGCGCCAGCAACGTGGGGGGCACCTACGAGCAGTACTTC. Translating it yields CASNVGGTYEQYF.

This clonotype came up many times. The rearrangement joins TRBV18 to TRBJ2-7; D is unclear. CDR1 and CDR2 from the germline V gene are KGHSH and LQKENI. Trimming pared 1 base from V and 3 bases from J, leaving 10 bases between. This CDR3 has 14 residues. DNA of the CDR3: TGTGCCAGCTCACCACGGACGCCGATCTACGAGCAGTACTTC. It is translated as CASSPRTPIYEQYF.

This clonotype was counted ten times or more. The chain couples TRBV3-1 to TRBJ1-6; 7 positions agree with TRBD1. The V gene end was trimmed by 4 bases and the J gene end by 7 bases; junction bases not matched to a gene: 1. CDR1 LGHDT and CDR2 YNNKEL come from the germline V gene (reference sequence). The CDR3 runs to 13 residues. The CDR3 nucleotides read TGTGCCAGCAGCCGACAGGGCAATTCACCCCTCCACTTT. Protein sequence: CASSRQGNSPLHF.

Many counts were recorded for this clonotype. This rearrangement joins TRBV12-3 or TRBV12-4 to TRBJ2-5; D gene unclear. The CDR3 consists of 15 residues. Trimming cost V 4 bases and J 4 bases, with 16 bases left between them. For the CDR3, the DNA is TGTGCCAGCAGTTCCGGGCCAGTGCTTCGAGAGACCCAGTACTTC. It codes for CASSSGPVLRETQYF.

This clonotype was recorded a few times. The V call is TRBV4-1, the J call TRBJ1-2, with D maybe TRBD1 (5 bases). V lost 0 bases to trimming and J lost 0 bases, with 8 bases between them. Germline CDR1 and CDR2: MGHRA and YSYEKL. This CDR3 has 15 residues. CDR3 nucleotides: TGCGCCAGCAGCCAAGAACAGGCGACTAACTATGGCTACACCTTC. Protein product: CASSQEQATNYGYTF.

This clonotype was seen repeatedly, ten times or more. The rearrangement links TRBV2 to TRBJ1-1; D remains ambiguous. Germline V gene lookup returns CDR1 SNHLY and CDR2 FYNNEI. The germline V and J ends were trimmed by 1 base and 10 bases, with 10 bases remaining between them. There are 12 residues in the CDR3. CDR3 region: CASSEGKGLAFF. The DNA for the CDR3 is TGTGCCAGCAGTGAAGGAAAAGGTCTAGCTTTCTTT.

The sample holds many counts of this clonotype. The chain is built from TRBV20-1 and TRBJ2-2, with D perhaps TRBD2 (6 bases). This CDR3 comprises 14 residues. V was shortened by 0 bases and J by 7 bases, with 12 bases between the two germline ends. Germline lookup yields CDR1 DFQATT and CDR2 SNEGSKA (reference sequence). CDR3 DNA sequence: TGCAGTGCTAGAGATCGTCTTAGCGGCGGGGAGCTGTTTTTT. Protein: CSARDRLSGGELFF.

This clonotype was counted many times. This chain connects TRBV3-1 to TRBJ2-1; TRBD2 is a possible D gene (5 bases). The length of the CDR3 is 15 residues. With 0 bases removed from V and 10 bases from J, the gap between germline ends came to 16 bases. Per germline, CDR1 LGHDT and CDR2 YNNKEL (reference sequence). CDR3 residues: CASSQDWSGPGEQFF. The DNA of the CDR3 is TGTGCCAGCAGCCAAGATTGGAGCGGACCGGGAGAGCAGTTCTTC.

At least ten counts were recorded for this clonotype. This chain uses TRBV6-2 or TRBV6-3 with TRBJ2-7; unclear D gene. Germline V lookup: CDR1 MNHEY, CDR2 SVGEGT. This CDR3 has 15 residues. The V gene lost 0 bases and the J gene lost 0 bases, with 9 bases spanning the gap. The CDR3 is CASSYSFTRSYEQYF. CDR3 sequence (DNA): TGTGCCAGCAGTTACTCGTTCACCCGCTCCTACGAGCAGTACTTC.

In its sample, this clonotype was seen many times. This sequence joins TRBV5-6 and TRBJ1-2, with D possibly matching TRBD1 (6 bases). Per the germline V gene, CDR1 is SGHDT and CDR2 is YYEEEE. V dropped 0 bases and J dropped 4 bases, with 13 bases sitting between them. The CDR3 has 15 amino acids. DNA of the CDR3: TGTGCCAGCAGCTTGGATGGGGGGCGCGTCTATGGCTACACCTTC. Protein sequence: CASSLDGGRVYGYTF. The whole variable domain, remainder taken from reference TRBV5-6 and TRBJ1-2, is DAGVTQSPTHLIKTRGQQVTLRCSPKSGHDTVSWYQQALGQGPQFIFQYYEEEERQRGNFPDRFSGHQFPNYSSELNVNALLLGDSALYLCASSLDGGRVYGYTFGSGTRLTVV.